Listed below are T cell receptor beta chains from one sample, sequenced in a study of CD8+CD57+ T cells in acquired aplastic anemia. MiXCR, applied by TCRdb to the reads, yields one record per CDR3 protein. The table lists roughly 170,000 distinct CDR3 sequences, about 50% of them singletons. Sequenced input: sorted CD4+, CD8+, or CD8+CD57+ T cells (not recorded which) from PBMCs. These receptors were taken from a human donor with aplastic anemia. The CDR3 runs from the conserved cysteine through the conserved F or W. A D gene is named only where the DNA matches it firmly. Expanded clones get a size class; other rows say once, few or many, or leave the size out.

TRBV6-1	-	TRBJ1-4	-	CASSIRQTLLATNEKLFF	TGTGCCAGCAGTATTCGACAGACCCTACTTGCAACTAATGAAAAACTGTTTTTT
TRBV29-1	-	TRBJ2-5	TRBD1	CSVEGGTVQETQYF	TGCAGCGTTGAAGGGGGGACAGTCCAAGAGACCCAGTACTTC
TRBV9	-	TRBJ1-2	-	CASSADNYGYTF	TGTGCCAGCAGCGCGGACAACTATGGCTACACCTTC
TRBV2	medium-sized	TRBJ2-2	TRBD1	CASGGQITGELFF	TGTGCCAGCGGGGGACAGATCACCGGGGAGCTGTTTTTT
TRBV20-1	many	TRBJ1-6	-	CSARLDSNSPLHF	TGCAGTGCTAGACTGGACAGCAATTCACCCCTCCACTTT
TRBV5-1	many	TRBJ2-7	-	CASSLWAAAYEQYF	TGCGCCAGCAGCTTATGGGCAGCGGCCTACGAGCAGTACTTC
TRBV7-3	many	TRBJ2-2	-	CASSFSPNTGELFF	TGTGCCAGCAGCTTTTCTCCGAACACCGGGGAGCTGTTTTTT
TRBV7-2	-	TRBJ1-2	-	CASRQQANGYTF	TGTGCCAGCAGACAACAGGCGAATGGCTACACCTTC
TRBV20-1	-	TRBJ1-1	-	CSAESRIANTEAFF	TGCAGTGCTGAATCTAGGATTGCAAACACTGAAGCTTTCTTT
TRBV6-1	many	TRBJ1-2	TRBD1	CASRDDRVDGYTF	TGTGCCAGCAGGGACGACAGGGTGGATGGCTACACCTTC
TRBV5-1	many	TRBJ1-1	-	CASSLGRYTEAFF	TGCGCCAGCAGCTTGGGTCGGTACACTGAAGCTTTCTTT
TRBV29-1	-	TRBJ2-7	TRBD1	CSVDPGQGSASDEQYF	TGCAGCGTCGACCCGGGACAGGGAAGCGCCTCTGACGAGCAGTACTTC
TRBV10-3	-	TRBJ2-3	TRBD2	CAITSDISGGLDTQYF	TGTGCCATCACCAGTGATATTAGCGGGGGGTTAGATACGCAGTATTTT
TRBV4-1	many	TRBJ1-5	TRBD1	CASSQPGQGTQPQHF	TGCGCCAGCAGCCAGCCGGGACAGGGAACACAGCCCCAGCATTTT
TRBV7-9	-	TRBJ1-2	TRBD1	CASSSPGGGIYGYTF	TGTGCCAGCAGCAGTCCAGGGGGGGGAATCTATGGCTACACCTTC
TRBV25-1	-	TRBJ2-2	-	CASSESPQGGTGELFF	TGTGCCAGCAGTGAATCCCCACAAGGAGGCACCGGGGAGCTGTTTTTT
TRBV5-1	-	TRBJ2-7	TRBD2	CASSLITSGGYEQYF	TGCGCCAGCAGCCTCATAACTAGCGGAGGCTACGAGCAGTACTTC
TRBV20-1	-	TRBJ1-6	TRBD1	CSAGEGGQGLNSPLHF	TGCAGTGCTGGAGAGGGGGGACAGGGTTTGAATTCACCCCTCCACTTT
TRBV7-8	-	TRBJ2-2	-	CASSMSGTGQLFF	TGTGCCAGCAGCATGTCAGGGACCGGGCAGCTGTTTTTT
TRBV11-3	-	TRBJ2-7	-	CASSLGAAAEQYF	TGTGCCAGCAGCTTAGGGGCGGCCGCCGAGCAGTACTTC
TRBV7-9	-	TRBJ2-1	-	CASSGGADEQFF	TGTGCCAGCAGCGGGGGGGCCGATGAGCAGTTCTTC
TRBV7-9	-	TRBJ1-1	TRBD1	CASSQPGTGKPEAFF	TGTGCCAGCAGCCAACCCGGGACAGGGAAACCTGAAGCTTTCTTT
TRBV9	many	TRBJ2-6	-	CASSAPPGANVLTF	TGTGCCAGCAGCGCCCCTCCTGGGGCCAACGTCCTGACTTTC
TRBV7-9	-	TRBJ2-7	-	CASSQGISEQYF	TGTGCCAGCAGCCAAGGGATTAGCGAGCAGTACTTC
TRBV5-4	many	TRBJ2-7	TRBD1	CASRPGQGEQYF	TGTGCCAGCAGACCTGGACAGGGCGAGCAGTACTTC
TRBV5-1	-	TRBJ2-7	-	CASSYTNGLMGEQYF	TGCGCCAGCAGTTATACAAACGGCCTTATGGGCGAGCAGTACTTC
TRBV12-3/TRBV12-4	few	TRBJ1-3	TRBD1	CASSPGGTGNTIYF	TGTGCCAGCAGTCCAGGGGGAACTGGAAACACCATATATTTT
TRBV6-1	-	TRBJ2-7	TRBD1	CAVWDRYYEQYF	TGTGCTGTTTGGGACAGATACTACGAGCAGTACTTC
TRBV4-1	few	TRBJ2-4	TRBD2	CASKKREGDIQYF	TGCGCCAGCAAGAAGCGGGAGGGAGACATTCAGTACTTC
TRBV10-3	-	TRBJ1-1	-	CASSEGYLPTRIF	TGTGCCAGCAGTGAAGGGTATTTACCAACGAGGATCTTT
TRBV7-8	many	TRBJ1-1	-	CASSLLPGNTEAFF	TGTGCCAGCAGCTTACTTCCCGGAAACACTGAAGCTTTCTTT
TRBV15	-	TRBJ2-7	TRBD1	CATSPGTESSYEQYF	TGTGCCACCAGCCCCGGGACAGAGAGCTCCTACGAGCAGTACTTC
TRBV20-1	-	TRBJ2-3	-	CSARGGLADTQYF	TGCAGTGCTAGAGGCGGGTTGGCAGATACGCAGTATTTT
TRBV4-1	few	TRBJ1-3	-	CASSQGFRAGNTIYF	TGCGCCAGCAGCCAAGGTTTCAGGGCTGGAAACACCATATATTTT
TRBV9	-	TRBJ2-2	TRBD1	CASSVRQGMGTGELFF	TGTGCCAGCAGCGTAAGACAGGGGATGGGCACCGGGGAGCTGTTTTTT
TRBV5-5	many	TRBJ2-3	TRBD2	CASHALAGRGYF	TGTGCCAGCCATGCTCTAGCGGGTAGAGGGTATTTT
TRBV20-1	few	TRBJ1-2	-	CSAERAGSNYGYTF	TGCAGTGCTGAGAGGGCAGGGTCCAACTATGGCTACACCTTC
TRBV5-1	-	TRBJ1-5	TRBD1	CASSPGQANQPQHF	TGCGCCAGCAGCCCGGGACAGGCTAATCAGCCCCAGCATTTT
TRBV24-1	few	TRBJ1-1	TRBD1	CATSRTGGNTEAFF	TGTGCCACCAGTAGGACAGGGGGGAACACTGAAGCTTTCTTT
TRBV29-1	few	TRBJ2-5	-	CSVEGLKEGGMAQYF	TGCAGCGTTGAAGGGCTCAAGGAAGGAGGGATGGCCCAGTACTTC
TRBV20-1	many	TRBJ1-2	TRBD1	CSAEGQIRNYGYTF	TGCAGTGCTGAGGGACAGATTCGAAACTATGGCTACACCTTC
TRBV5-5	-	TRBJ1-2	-	CASSLDWGGYGYTF	TGTGCCAGCAGCTTGGACTGGGGGGGCTATGGCTACACCTTC
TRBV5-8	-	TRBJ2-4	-	CASSSGSLKNIQYF	TGTGCCAGCAGCTCCGGGTCCTTAAAAAACATTCAGTACTTC
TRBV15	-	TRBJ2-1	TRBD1	CATSSSRSGQGSDEQFF	TGTGCCACCAGCAGCTCCAGGTCGGGACAGGGGAGCGATGAGCAGTTCTTC
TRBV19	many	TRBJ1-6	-	CASSFRADYNSPLHF	TGTGCCAGTAGTTTCCGGGCTGACTATAATTCACCCCTCCACTTT
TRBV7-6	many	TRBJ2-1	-	CASSTANNEQFF	TGTGCCAGCAGTACCGCCAACAATGAGCAGTTCTTC
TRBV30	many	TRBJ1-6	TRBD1	CASDRAGSPLHF	TGTGCCTCCGACAGGGCCGGTTCACCCCTCCACTTT
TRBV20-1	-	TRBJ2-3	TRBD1	CSASDRGLNTQYF	TGCAGTGCTAGTGACAGGGGGCTGAATACGCAGTATTTT
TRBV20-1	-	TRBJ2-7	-	CSARPDNSYEQYF	TGCAGTGCTAGGCCAGACAACTCCTACGAGCAGTACTTC
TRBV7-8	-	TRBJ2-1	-	CASSLDPPNEQFF	TGTGCCAGCAGCTTAGATCCCCCCAATGAGCAGTTCTTC
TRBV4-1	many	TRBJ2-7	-	CASSQEAVSYEQYF	TGCGCCAGCAGCCAAGAAGCAGTCTCCTACGAGCAGTACTTC
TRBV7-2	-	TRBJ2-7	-	CASSLSGENSYEQYF	TGTGCCAGCAGCTTATCGGGGGAAAACTCCTACGAGCAGTACTTC
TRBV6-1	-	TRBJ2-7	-	CASSNLRDYEQYF	TGTGCCAGCAGTAATCTCAGAGACTACGAGCAGTACTTC